Each of the 19 T cell receptor beta chains below was sequenced from the same sample in a study of cytomegalovirus exposure and HLA in healthy donors. PCR was performed using 60 Vbeta and 13 Jbeta primers. Some clones are missing from TCRdb's copy, which holds only in-frame ones; the method was immunoSEQ multiplex PCR. The sample contains approximately 210,000 clones, approximately 83% of which appear only once. Sequenced input: PBMCs. The source of these receptors is a woman between 45 and 60 years old in good health and CMV-seropositive.

The rearrangement links TRBV5-1 to TRBJ2-7; 9 bases map to TRBD2. V shed 4 bases, J shed 4 bases, and the junction held 9 bases outside the gene matches. CDR3 length equals 15 residues. From germline, CDR1 is SGHRS and CDR2 YFSETQ. The CDR3 is CASSRGGGLAYEQYF. CDR3 DNA sequence: TGCGCCAGCAGCCGCGGCGGGGGACTAGCTTACGAGCAGTACTTC.

This chain joins TRBV20-1 and TRBJ1-2; D uncertain. CDR1 is DFQATT and CDR2 is SNEGSKA in the germline V gene (reference sequence). V lost 5 bases and J lost 8, with 12 bases in between. The CDR3 is made up of 11 amino acids. The CDR3 DNA is TGCAGTGCTCCTGTCGGGTACGGCTACACCTTC. Protein sequence: CSAPVGYGYTF.

J is TRBJ1-1 and V is TRBV30; 9 bases align to TRBD1. The trim removed 3 bases at V and 2 bases at J, leaving 7 bases unmatched. The CDR3 contains 15 residues. In germline, CDR1 is GTSNPN, CDR2 SVGIG (reference sequence). In nucleotides, the CDR3 is TGTGCCTGGAGCCGGGACAGGGCAATTAACACTGAAGCTTTCTTT. Protein: CAWSRDRAINTEAFF.

This clone was found once. The chain employs TRBV25-1 and TRBJ1-4, with 7 bases fitting TRBD1. The CDR3 covers 13 residues. Unmatched junction bases numbered 9, after V lost 10 bases and J lost 7 bases. Germline assignment: CDR1 MGHDK and CDR2 SYGVNS. CDR3 region: CATRGGVTEKLFF. The DNA of the CDR3 is TGTGCCACCAGGGGGGGGGTGACTGAAAAACTGTTTTTT. The full variable domain, rest sourced from reference TRBV25-1 and TRBJ1-4, is EADIYQTPRYLVIGTGKKITLECSQTMGHDKMYWYQQDPGMELHLIHYSYGVNSTEKGDLSSESTVSRIRTEHFPLTLESARPSHTSQYLCATRGGVTEKLFFGSGTQLSVL.

The rearrangement uses TRBV5-4 and TRBJ2-2, with D perhaps matching TRBD2 (6 bases). Germline CDR1 is SGHNT and CDR2 is YYREEE (reference sequence). The CDR3 has 15 residues. Trimming stripped 1 base from V and 0 bases from J, with 7 bases between. CDR3 nucleotides: TGTGCCAGCAGCTTGCGGGGGTCGAACACCGGGGAGCTGTTTTTT. This encodes CASSLRGSNTGELFF. Full variable domain (missing parts from reference TRBV5-4 and TRBJ2-2): ETGVTQSPTHLIKTRGQQVTLRCSSQSGHNTVSWYQQALGQGPQFIFQYYREEENGRGNFPPRFSGLQFPNYSSELNVNALELDDSALYLCASSLRGSNTGELFFGEGSRLTVL.

This chain links TRBV18 with TRBJ2-7; no reliable D call. V gave up 4 bases and J gave up 5 bases, with 15 bases separating them. The CDR3 has 14 residues. In germline, CDR1 is KGHSH, CDR2 LQKENI. The CDR3 DNA reads as TGTGCCAGCTCACTAGTCCTAGGTTTGAACGAGCAGTACTTC. It is translated as CASSLVLGLNEQYF.

The chain carries TRBV6-9 and TRBJ1-4; D not certain. Trimming left V 4 bases short and J 8 bases short, with 14 bases between. Per germline, CDR1 MNHGY and CDR2 SVAAGI. The CDR3 loop spans 14 amino acids. CDR3 DNA: TGTGCCAGCAGTTTAAACTCCGAGAAGGAAAAACTGTTTTTT. Amino acids: CASSLNSEKEKLFF.

For the CDR3, the DNA is TGTGCCAGCAGTGAACGGGAGGCGGCAGGGACAGGAAACACCATATATTTT. As protein: CASSEREAAGTGNTIYF. The chain employs TRBV6-1 and TRBJ1-3; tentatively, D is TRBD1 (6 bases). The ends were cut back, 2 bases at V and 4 bases at J, with 18 bases in the middle. There are 17 residues in the CDR3. The germline V gene encodes CDR1 MNHNS and CDR2 SASEGT.

The J gene is TRBJ1-5, the V gene TRBV7-2, with D hard to call. V was cut by 5 bases and J by 8 bases, with 19 bases left in between. CDR3 length: 15 residues. The germline V gene has CDR1 SGHTA and CDR2 FQGNSA. CDR3 in amino acids: CASSPYSVRWEPQHF. The CDR3 nucleotides read TGTGCCAGCAGCCCATATTCCGTGAGGTGGGAGCCCCAGCATTTT.

This rearrangement joins TRBV10-2 to TRBJ2-7; D gene unclear. Germline V gene lookup returns CDR1 WSHSY and CDR2 SAAADI. CDR3 length: 14 residues. Trimming cost V 5 bases and J 6 bases, with 17 bases left between them. DNA of the CDR3: TGCGCCAGCAGTCCTTCTATCATCTTTATCGAGCAGTACTTC. Translation gives CASSPSIIFIEQYF.

The chain joins TRBV11-2 to TRBJ1-6, with D possibly being TRBD1 (6 bases). The V gene lost 8 bases and the J gene lost 4 bases, with 15 bases spanning the gap. Germline CDR1 and CDR2: SGHAT and FQNNGV. This CDR3 region has 15 residues. In nucleotides, the CDR3 is TGTGCCAGCCGGCCCCTCCAGGGGTATAATTCACCCCTCCACTTT. It yields the protein CASRPLQGYNSPLHF.

The chain carries TRBV21-1 and TRBJ2-5; TRBD1, the D gene given by the table, was not confirmed from the DNA. TRBV21-1 is a known pseudogene. This CDR3 is 22 amino acids long. The CDR3 is CASSKPERSPHSHRGRGETQYF. CDR3 sequence (DNA): TGTGCCAGCAGCAAACCGGAACGGAGCCCCCATAGTCACAGGGGGCGAGGTGAGACCCAGTACTTC.

The rearrangement joins TRBV4-3 to TRBJ2-1; perhaps TRBD2 as D (5 bases). This CDR3 is built from 14 residues. V lost 3 bases, J lost 4 bases, and 10 bases lay in between. Per the germline V gene, CDR1 is LGHNA and CDR2 is YSLEER. The CDR3 DNA follows: TGCGCCAGCAGCCAGCTTGAGCGGTACAATGAGCAGTTCTTC. Its protein is CASSQLERYNEQFF.

V and J are TRBV5-1 and TRBJ2-5; perhaps TRBD2 as D (5 bases). Germline V lookup: CDR1 SGHRS, CDR2 YFSETQ. The CDR3 is 13 residues long. V was shortened by 6 bases and J by 7 bases, with 16 bases between the two germline ends. This CDR3 is CASMVFPAGTQYF. The CDR3 DNA sequence: TGCGCCAGCATGGTATTCCCTGCGGGGACCCAGTACTTC. The entire variable domain, with the rest obtained from reference TRBV5-1 and TRBJ2-5, is as follows: KAGVTQTPRYLIKTRGQQVTLSCSPISGHRSVSWYQQTPGQGLQFLFEYFSETQRNKGNFPGRFSGRQFSNSRSEMNVSTLELGDSALYLCASMVFPAGTQYFGPGTRLLVL.

The rearrangement uses TRBV12-5 and TRBJ2-7; TRBD1 aligns across 12 bases. Trimming took 3 bases from V and 6 from J; bases not matched to a gene: 9. The CDR3 runs 16 residues. CDR1 and CDR2 (germline): LGHNT, FRNRAP. CDR3 loop: CASGFGDGTGGIEQYF. The CDR3, as DNA: TGTGCTAGTGGTTTCGGTGATGGGACAGGGGGCATCGAGCAGTACTTC.

Written as DNA, the CDR3 is TGCGCCAGCAGCTTGGCTCAGGGGTCGTATGGCTACACCTTC. As protein: CASSLAQGSYGYTF. The chain uses TRBV5-1 and TRBJ1-2; weak D call: TRBD1 (6 bases). Trimming removed 0 bases from V and 5 bases from J, with 11 bases in between. CDR1 is SGHRS and CDR2 is YFSETQ in the germline V gene. CDR3 size: 14 residues.

The chain has TRBV27 and TRBJ1-4, with D unresolved. The germline CDR1 and CDR2 sequences are MNHEY and SMNVEV (reference sequence). The CDR3 consists of 15 residues. V was shortened by 2 bases and J by 0 bases, with 7 bases between the two germline ends. The CDR3 loop reads CASSLAPATNEKLFF. Here the CDR3 DNA reads TGTGCCAGCAGTTTAGCGCCTGCAACTAATGAAAAACTGTTTTTT.

This clone was seen only once. The chain uses TRBV5-1 and TRBJ1-1; no clear D gene. V shed 0 bases and J shed 4 bases, with 10 bases lying between them. The V gene's germline CDR1 is SGHRS and CDR2 YFSETQ. The CDR3 consists of 14 residues. CDR3 sequence (DNA): TGCGCCAGCAGCTTGGGCGAACGGAGCACTGAAGCTTTCTTT. Amino acids: CASSLGERSTEAFF.

J is TRBJ2-7 and V is TRBV4-3; tentative D call: TRBD2 (6 bases). V gave up 7 bases and J gave up 2 bases, with 18 bases separating them. Germline V gene sequence: CDR1 LGHNA, CDR2 YSLEER. The CDR3 is made up of 15 amino acids. The CDR3 spells CASTDVSGLTYEQYF. In nucleotides, the CDR3 is TGCGCCAGCACAGACGTTAGCGGACTTACCTACGAGCAGTACTTC.